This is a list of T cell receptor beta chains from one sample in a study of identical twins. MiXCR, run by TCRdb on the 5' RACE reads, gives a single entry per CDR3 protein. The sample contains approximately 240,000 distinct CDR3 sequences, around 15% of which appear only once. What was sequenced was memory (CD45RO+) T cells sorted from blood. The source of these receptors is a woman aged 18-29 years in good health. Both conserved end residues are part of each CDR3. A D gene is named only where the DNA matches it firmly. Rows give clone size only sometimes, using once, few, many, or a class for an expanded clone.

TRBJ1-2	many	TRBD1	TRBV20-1	CSALRQGAIDGYTF	TGCAGTGCCTTACGGCAGGGGGCTATCGATGGCTACACCTTC
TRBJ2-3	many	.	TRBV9	CASSVGIGARSSDTQYF	TGTGCCAGCAGCGTAGGAATCGGAGCCCGTAGCTCTGATACGCAGTATTTT
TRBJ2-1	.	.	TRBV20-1	CSARWRDHTNEQFF	TGCAGTGCTAGGTGGCGGGACCATACTAATGAGCAGTTCTTC
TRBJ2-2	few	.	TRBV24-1	CATSVTKNGELFF	TGTGCCACCAGTGTTACCAAGAACGGGGAGCTGTTTTTT
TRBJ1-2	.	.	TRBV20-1	CSAPLAGEVDGYTF	TGCAGTGCTCCCTTGGCAGGGGAGGTTGATGGCTACACCTTC
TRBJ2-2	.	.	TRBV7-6	CASSWTGGGGELFF	TGTGCCAGCAGCTGGACTGGGGGTGGAGGGGAGCTGTTTTTT
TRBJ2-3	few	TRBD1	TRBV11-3	CASSFDRDGDTQYF	TGTGCCAGCAGTTTTGACAGGGACGGAGATACGCAGTATTTT
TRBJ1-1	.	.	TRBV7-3	CASSLTSRDTEAFF	TGTGCCAGCAGCTTAACTAGTAGGGACACTGAAGCTTTCTTT
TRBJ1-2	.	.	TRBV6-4	CASSKKQGSDYGYTF	TGTGCCAGCAGTAAGAAACAGGGTTCTGACTATGGCTACACCTTC
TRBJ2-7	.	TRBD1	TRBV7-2	CASSLDRGRGIHEQYF	TGTGCCAGCAGCTTAGACAGGGGCAGGGGGATACACGAGCAGTACTTC
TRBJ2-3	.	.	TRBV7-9	CASSLNSADTQYF	TGTGCCAGCAGCTTAAATTCAGCAGATACGCAGTATTTT
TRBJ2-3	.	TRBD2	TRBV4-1	CASSLGPAVSGRTDTQYF	TGCGCCAGCAGCCTTGGCCCCGCTGTTAGCGGGCGCACAGATACGCAGTATTTT
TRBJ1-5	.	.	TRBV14	CASSQGSVRQPQHF	TGTGCCAGCAGCCAAGGGTCGGTACGGCAGCCCCAGCATTTT
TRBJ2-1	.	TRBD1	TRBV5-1	CASSLGQAHNEQFF	TGCGCCAGCAGCCTGGGACAGGCTCACAATGAGCAGTTCTTC
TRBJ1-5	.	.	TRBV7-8	CASSSRGGRVNQPQHF	TGTGCCAGCAGCTCCCGTGGGGGGCGGGTCAATCAGCCCCAGCATTTT
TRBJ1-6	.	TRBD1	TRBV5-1	CASSAGTGDNSPLHF	TGCGCCAGCAGCGCCGGGACAGGGGACAATTCACCCCTCCACTTT
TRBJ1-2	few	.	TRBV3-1	CASSQGRTDGYTF	TGTGCCAGCAGCCAAGGGAGAACGGATGGCTACACCTTC
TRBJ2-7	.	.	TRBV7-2	CASSPRSGNEQYF	TGTGCCAGCAGCCCTCGGTCGGGGAACGAGCAGTACTTC
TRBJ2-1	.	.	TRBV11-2	CASSLDLTSNEQFF	TGTGCCAGCAGCTTAGATCTTACTAGCAATGAGCAGTTCTTC
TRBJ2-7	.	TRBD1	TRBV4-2	CASGPGQGYEQYF	TGTGCCAGCGGCCCGGGACAGGGATACGAGCAGTACTTC
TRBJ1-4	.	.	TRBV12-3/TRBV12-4	CASGPGTRRKLFF	TGTGCCAGCGGACCCGGGACGAGGAGAAAACTGTTTTTT
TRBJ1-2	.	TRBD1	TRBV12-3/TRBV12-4	CASSPGGYRGTTGYTF	TGTGCCAGCAGTCCCGGGGGGTACAGGGGGACAACTGGCTACACCTTC
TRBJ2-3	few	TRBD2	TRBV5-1	CASRSGLAGRTDTQYF	TGCGCCAGCAGATCCGGACTAGCGGGGCGCACAGATACGCAGTATTTT
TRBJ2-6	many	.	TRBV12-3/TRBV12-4	CASSLDGPNVLTF	TGTGCCAGCAGTTTAGACGGGCCCAACGTCCTGACTTTC
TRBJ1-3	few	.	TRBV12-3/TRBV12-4	CASSFRSGNTIYF	TGTGCCAGCAGTTTCAGGTCTGGAAACACCATATATTTT
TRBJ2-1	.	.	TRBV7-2	CASSSVRSSYNEQFF	TGTGCCAGCAGCTCAGTGCGGAGCTCCTACAATGAGCAGTTCTTC
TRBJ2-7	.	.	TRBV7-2	CASSFNRAEQYF	TGTGCCAGCAGCTTTAACAGGGCCGAGCAGTACTTC
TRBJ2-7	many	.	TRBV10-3	CAISEIRGNEQYF	TGTGCCATCAGTGAGATTAGGGGTAACGAGCAGTACTTC
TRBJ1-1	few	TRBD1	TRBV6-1	CASNTQGGNTEAFF	TGTGCCAGCAATACACAGGGGGGGAACACTGAAGCTTTCTTT
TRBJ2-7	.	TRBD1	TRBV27	CASGYRGEQYF	TGTGCCAGCGGATACAGGGGCGAGCAGTACTTC
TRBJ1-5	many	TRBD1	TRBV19	CASSRGSENQPQHF	TGTGCCAGTAGCAGGGGGTCCGAGAATCAGCCCCAGCATTTT
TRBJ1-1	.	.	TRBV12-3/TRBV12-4	CASSLVAGRTEAFF	TGTGCCAGCAGTTTAGTGGCAGGGCGCACTGAAGCTTTCTTT
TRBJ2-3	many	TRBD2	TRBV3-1	CASSRLAGLTDTQYF	TGTGCCAGCAGCCGTTTAGCGGGGCTCACAGATACGCAGTATTTT
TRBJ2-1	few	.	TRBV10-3	CAISTGPLIEQFF	TGTGCCATCAGCACAGGACCTCTAATTGAGCAGTTCTTC
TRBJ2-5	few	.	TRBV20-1	CSATTGKETQYF	TGCAGTGCTACGACTGGGAAGGAGACCCAGTACTTC
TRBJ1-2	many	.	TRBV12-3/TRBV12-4	CASSFPGREGGYTF	TGTGCCAGCAGTTTTCCGGGGAGAGAGGGCGGCTACACCTTC
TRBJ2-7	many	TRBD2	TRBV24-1	CATSDPTSGRGEQYF	TGTGCCACCAGTGATCCTACCAGCGGGAGGGGCGAGCAGTACTTC
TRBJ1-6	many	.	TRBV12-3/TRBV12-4	CASSLRQTNSPLHF	TGTGCCAGCAGTTTACGGCAGACTAATTCACCCCTCCACTTT
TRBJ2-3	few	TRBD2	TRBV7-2	CASSLTSGGRDTQYF	TGTGCCAGCAGCTTAACTAGCGGGGGACGAGATACGCAGTATTTT
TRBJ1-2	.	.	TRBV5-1	CASSLDGSNYGYTF	TGCGCCAGCAGCTTGGACGGGTCTAACTATGGCTACACCTTC
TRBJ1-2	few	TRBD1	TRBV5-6	CASGWDRGIYGYTF	TGTGCCAGCGGATGGGACAGGGGCATCTATGGCTACACCTTC
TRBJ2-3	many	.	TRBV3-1	CASSRTGPDTQYF	TGTGCCAGCAGCCGTACAGGGCCAGATACGCAGTATTTT
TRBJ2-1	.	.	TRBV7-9	CASSAGGLAGSYNEQFF	TGTGCCAGCAGCGCCGGGGGGCTTGCGGGCTCCTACAATGAGCAGTTCTTC
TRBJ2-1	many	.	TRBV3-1	CASTRGATGNEQFF	TGTGCCAGCACCCGTGGGGCTACCGGCAATGAGCAGTTCTTC
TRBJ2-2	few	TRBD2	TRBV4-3	CASSQDGLAGDTGELFF	TGCGCCAGCAGCCAAGACGGACTAGCGGGAGACACCGGGGAGCTGTTTTTT
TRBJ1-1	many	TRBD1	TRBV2	CASTKTGETEAFF	TGTGCCAGCACCAAAACAGGGGAAACTGAAGCTTTCTTT
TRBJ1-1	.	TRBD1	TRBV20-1	CSARAGTAANTEAFF	TGCAGTGCTAGAGCTGGGACAGCGGCGAACACTGAAGCTTTCTTT
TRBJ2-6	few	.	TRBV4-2	CASSQDHSGANVLTF	TGTGCCAGCAGCCAAGACCACTCTGGGGCCAACGTCCTGACTTTC
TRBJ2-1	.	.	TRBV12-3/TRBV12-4	CASSLRGQGSMNEQFF	TGTGCCAGCAGTTTAAGAGGGCAGGGGAGTATGAATGAGCAGTTCTTC
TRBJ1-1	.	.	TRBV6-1	CASSRGQFNTEAFF	TGTGCCAGCAGTAGGGGCCAATTTAACACTGAAGCTTTCTTT
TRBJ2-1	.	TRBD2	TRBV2	CASSGTSVGSYNEQFF	TGTGCCAGCAGCGGGACTAGCGTTGGGTCCTACAATGAGCAGTTCTTC
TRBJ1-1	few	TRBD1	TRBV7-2	CASSLSRGTEAFF	TGTGCCAGCAGCTTGAGCAGGGGGACTGAAGCTTTCTTT
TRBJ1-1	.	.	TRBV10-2	CASSDRGIGNTEAFF	TGCGCCAGCAGTGATCGGGGGATCGGGAACACTGAAGCTTTCTTT